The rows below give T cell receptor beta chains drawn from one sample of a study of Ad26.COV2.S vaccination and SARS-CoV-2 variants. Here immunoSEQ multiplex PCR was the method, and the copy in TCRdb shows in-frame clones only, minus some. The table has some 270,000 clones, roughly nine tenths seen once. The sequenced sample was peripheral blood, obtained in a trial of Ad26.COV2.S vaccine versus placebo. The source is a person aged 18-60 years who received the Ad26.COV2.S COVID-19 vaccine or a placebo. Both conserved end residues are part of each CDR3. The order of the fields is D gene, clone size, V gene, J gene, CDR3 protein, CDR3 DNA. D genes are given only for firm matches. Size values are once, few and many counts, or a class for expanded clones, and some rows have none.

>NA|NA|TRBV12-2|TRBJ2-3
CASRCSGGTDTQYF
TGTGCAAGTCGATGTAGCGGGGGCACAGATACGCAGTATTTT
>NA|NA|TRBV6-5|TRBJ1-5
CASSYSTFQPQHF
TGTGCCAGCAGTTACTCAACGTTTCAGCCCCAGCATTTT
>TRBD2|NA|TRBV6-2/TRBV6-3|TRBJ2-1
CASSSPKGGSYNEQFF
TGTGCCAGCAGTTCCCCCAAGGGCGGGAGCTACAATGAGCAGTTCTTC
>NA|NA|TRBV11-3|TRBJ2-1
CASSPPTGFRNEQFF
TGTGCCAGCAGCCCCCCGACAGGTTTTCGGAATGAGCAGTTCTTC
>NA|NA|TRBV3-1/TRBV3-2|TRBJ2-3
CASSPTSPEPQYF
TGTGCCAGCAGCCCTACCTCCCCCGAGCCGCAGTATTTT
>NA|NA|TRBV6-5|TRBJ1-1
CASSYLQGNTEAFF
TGTGCCAGCAGTTACCTACAGGGGAACACTGAAGCTTTCTTT
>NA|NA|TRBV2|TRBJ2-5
CASSDTAVDWRETQYF
TGTGCCAGCAGTGACACCGCGGTTGACTGGCGAGAGACCCAGTACTTC
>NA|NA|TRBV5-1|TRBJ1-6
CASSLARGSEGSPLHF
TGCGCCAGCAGCTTGGCCCGTGGGTCGGAGGGTTCACCCCTCCACTTT
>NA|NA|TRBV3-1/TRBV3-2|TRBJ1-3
CASSQRGGGNTIYF
TGTGCCAGCAGCCAACGAGGCGGCGGAAACACCATATATTTT
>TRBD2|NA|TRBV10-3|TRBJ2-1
CAISVLAGPYNEQFF
TGTGCCATCAGTGTTCTAGCGGGACCCTACAATGAGCAGTTCTTC
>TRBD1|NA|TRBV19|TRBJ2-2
CASSIGDRTNTGELFF
TGTGCCAGTAGTATAGGGGACAGGACGAACACCGGGGAGCTGTTTTTT
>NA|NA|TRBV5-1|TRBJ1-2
CASSLLGKQDYGYTF
TGCGCCAGCAGCTTGTTGGGGAAGCAGGACTATGGCTACACCTTC
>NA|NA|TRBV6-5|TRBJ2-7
CASSYSPRDTQQYF
TGTGCCAGCAGTTACTCCCCCCGGGACACTCAGCAGTACTTC
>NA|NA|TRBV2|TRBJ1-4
CASSVSGANEKLFF
TGTGCCAGCAGTGTATCAGGGGCTAATGAAAAACTGTTTTTT
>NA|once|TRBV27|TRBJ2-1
CASSLLGVSGGDNEQFF
TGTGCCAGCAGTTTATTGGGGGTCAGCGGAGGCGACAATGAGCAGTTCTTC
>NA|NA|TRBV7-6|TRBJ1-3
CASSLGARGGSGNTIYF
TGTGCCAGCAGCTTAGGAGCGCGGGGCGGCTCTGGAAACACCATATATTTT
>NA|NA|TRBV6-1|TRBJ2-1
CASSEDTSGTLYNEQFF
TGTGCCAGCAGTGAAGACACCAGCGGGACACTCTACAATGAGCAGTTCTTC
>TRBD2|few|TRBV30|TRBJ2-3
CAWSETSLRTDTQYF
TGTGCCTGGAGTGAGACTAGCCTACGCACAGATACGCAGTATTTT
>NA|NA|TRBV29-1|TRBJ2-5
CSVRGAGETQYF
TGCAGCGTACGCGGAGCCGGGGAGACCCAGTACTTC
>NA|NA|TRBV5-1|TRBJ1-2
CASSLRGVNPNYGYTF
TGCGCCAGCAGCTTGAGGGGGGTGAACCCCAACTATGGCTACACCTTC
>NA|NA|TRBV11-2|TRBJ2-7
CASSLLRRRKESRYEQYF
TGTGCCAGCAGCTTACTCAGGCGGAGGAAGGAGTCCAGATACGAGCAGTACTTC
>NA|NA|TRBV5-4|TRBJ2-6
CASSLGRSSGANVLTF
TGTGCCAGCAGTTTGGGACGGAGCTCTGGGGCCAACGTCCTGACTTTC
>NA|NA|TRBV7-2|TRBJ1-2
CASSLRWQGQNYGYTF
TGTGCCAGCAGCTTACGGTGGCAGGGGCAGAACTATGGCTACACCTTC
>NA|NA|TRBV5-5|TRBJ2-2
CASSLLGKDTGELFF
TGTGCCAGCAGCTTACTGGGGAAGGACACCGGGGAGCTGTTTTTT
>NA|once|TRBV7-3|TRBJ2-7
CASSLGTGGTASYEQYF
TGTGCCAGCAGCTTAGGAACCGGAGGGACAGCTTCCTACGAGCAGTACTTC
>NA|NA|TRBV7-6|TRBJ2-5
CASSSSQGGQETQYF
TGTGCCAGCAGCTCCTCGCAGGGGGGCCAAGAGACCCAGTACTTC
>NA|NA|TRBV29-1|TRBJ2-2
CSSRMANTGELFF
TGCAGCTCCCGGATGGCGAACACCGGGGAGCTGTTTTTT
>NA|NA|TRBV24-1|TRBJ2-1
CATRGGTGSSYNEQFF
TGTGCCACCAGGGGGGGAACAGGGAGCTCCTACAATGAGCAGTTCTTC
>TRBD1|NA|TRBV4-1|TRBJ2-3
CASSRVEGGSLPQYF
TGCGCCAGCAGCCGTGTGGAAGGGGGCTCGCTTCCCCAGTATTTT
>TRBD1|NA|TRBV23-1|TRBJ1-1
CASSQPRQGVNTEAFF
TGCGCCAGCAGTCAACCTAGACAGGGGGTGAACACTGAAGCTTTCTTT
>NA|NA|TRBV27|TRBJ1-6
CASSLLSRGRDNSPLHF
TGTGCCAGCAGTTTATTAAGCCGGGGGCGAGATAATTCACCCCTCCACTTT
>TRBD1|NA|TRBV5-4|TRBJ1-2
CASSSTGVNYGYTF
TGTGCCAGCAGCTCCACAGGGGTTAACTATGGCTACACCTTC
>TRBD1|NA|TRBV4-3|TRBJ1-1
CASSQEEGATEAFF
TGCGCCAGCAGCCAAGAGGAGGGGGCAACTGAAGCTTTCTTT
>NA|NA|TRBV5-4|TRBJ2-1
CASSLRSANEQFF
TGTGCCAGCAGCTTAAGGAGCGCCAATGAGCAGTTCTTC
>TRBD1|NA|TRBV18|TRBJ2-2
CASSPRQGAANTGELFF
TGTGCCAGCTCACCTAGACAGGGGGCGGCGAACACCGGGGAGCTGTTTTTT
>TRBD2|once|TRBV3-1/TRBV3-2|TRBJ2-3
CASSQQGEGSGGRTDTQYF
TGTGCCAGCAGCCAACAAGGGGAAGGTAGCGGGGGGCGCACAGATACGCAGTATTTT
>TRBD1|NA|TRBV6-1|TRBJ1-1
CASSELGGLNTEAFF
TGTGCCAGCAGTGAGTTAGGGGGCCTGAACACTGAAGCTTTCTTT
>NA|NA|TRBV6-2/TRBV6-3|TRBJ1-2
CASSYRPPRGSYGYTF
TGTGCCAGCAGTTACCGCCCTCCTCGTGGTAGCTATGGCTACACCTTC
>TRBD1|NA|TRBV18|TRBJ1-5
CASSGTGGIQPQHF
TGTGCCAGCTCCGGGACAGGGGGCATTCAGCCCCAGCATTTT
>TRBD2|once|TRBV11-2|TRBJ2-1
CASSLAREGRNEQFF
TGTGCCAGCAGCTTAGCACGGGAGGGCCGGAATGAGCAGTTCTTC
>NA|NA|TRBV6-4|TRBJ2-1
CASSDSSDITNEQFF
TGTGCCAGCAGTGACTCGAGTGATATTACCAATGAGCAGTTCTTC
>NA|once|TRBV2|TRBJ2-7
CASSDYGRGEQYF
TGTGCCAGCAGTGATTATGGTCGCGGCGAGCAGTACTTC
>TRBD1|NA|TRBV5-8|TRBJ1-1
CASSWREGANTEAFF
TGTGCCAGCAGCTGGAGGGAGGGGGCGAACACTGAAGCTTTCTTT
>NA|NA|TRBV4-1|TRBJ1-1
CASSHTPVGTEAFF
TGCGCCAGCAGTCATACCCCCGTGGGCACTGAAGCTTTCTTT
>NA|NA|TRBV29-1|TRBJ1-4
CSVSSGTSEKLFF
TGCAGCGTATCTTCCGGGACAAGCGAAAAACTGTTTTTT
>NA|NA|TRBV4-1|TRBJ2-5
CASSRLVGETQYF
TGCGCCAGCAGCCGACTAGTTGGAGAGACCCAGTACTTC
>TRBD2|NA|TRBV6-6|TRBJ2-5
CASSYPGTSGEETQYF
TGTGCCAGCAGTTACCCCGGGACTAGCGGGGAAGAGACCCAGTACTTC
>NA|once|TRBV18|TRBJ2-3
CASSPQYLSTDTQYF
TGTGCCAGCTCACCACAGTACCTCAGCACAGATACGCAGTATTTT
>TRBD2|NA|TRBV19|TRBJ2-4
CASSTRLAGGSAKNIQYF
TGTGCCAGTAGTACCCGACTAGCGGGGGGATCAGCCAAAAACATTCAGTACTTC
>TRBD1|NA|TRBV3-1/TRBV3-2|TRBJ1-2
CASSPGQGPYGYTF
TGTGCCAGCAGCCCAGGACAGGGTCCCTATGGCTACACCTTC
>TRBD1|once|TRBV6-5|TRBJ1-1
CASLGQGELQAFF
TGTGCCAGCCTGGGACAGGGAGAACTACAAGCTTTCTTT
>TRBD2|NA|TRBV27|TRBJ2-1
CASSLVGGGAYNEQFF
TGTGCCAGCAGTTTGGTCGGCGGGGGGGCCTACAATGAGCAGTTCTTC
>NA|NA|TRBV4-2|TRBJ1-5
CASSQVSSYGEPQHF
TGTGCCAGCAGCCAAGTCTCATCCTATGGGGAGCCCCAGCATTTT
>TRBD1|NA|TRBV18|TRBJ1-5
CASSPLGQGHSSNQPQHF
TGTGCCAGCTCACCACTGGGACAGGGTCATAGTAGCAATCAGCCCCAGCATTTT
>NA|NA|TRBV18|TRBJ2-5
CASSKGQGRQETQYF
TGTGCCAGCTCAAAGGGGCAGGGACGGCAAGAGACCCAGTACTTC